The T cell receptor (beta chain) under discussion was sequenced for a study of cytomegalovirus exposure and HLA in healthy donors. Points from the study as a whole: For most subjects, TCR beta sequences were reported to predict HLA-A and HLA-B alleles with accuracy. Many donors carried some public TCRs, although rarity characterized most TCR sequences.

The CDR3 sequence is 15 residues long. The germline gives CDR1 SGHTS, CDR2 YDEGEE. The V and J ends lost 3 bases and 4 bases respectively, with 16 bases between them. Of note for this clone: Its target is unknown.

The PCR was carried out with 60 Vbeta primers and 13 Jbeta primers. TCRdb's table, derived via immunoSEQ multiplex PCR, lists solely in-frame clones and lacks some. The sample records under 200,000 clones, roughly 85% being singletons. The TCR was taken from a woman aged 25 to 39 in good health and CMV-seropositive. The V gene is TRBV5-8, the J gene TRBJ1-2; TRBD1 might be the D (6 bases). Sequencing was carried out using PBMCs. The CDR3 protein is CASSSYPQGTYGYTF. The CDR3 DNA sequence: TGTGCCAGCAGCTCCTACCCCCAGGGGACCTATGGCTACACCTTC.